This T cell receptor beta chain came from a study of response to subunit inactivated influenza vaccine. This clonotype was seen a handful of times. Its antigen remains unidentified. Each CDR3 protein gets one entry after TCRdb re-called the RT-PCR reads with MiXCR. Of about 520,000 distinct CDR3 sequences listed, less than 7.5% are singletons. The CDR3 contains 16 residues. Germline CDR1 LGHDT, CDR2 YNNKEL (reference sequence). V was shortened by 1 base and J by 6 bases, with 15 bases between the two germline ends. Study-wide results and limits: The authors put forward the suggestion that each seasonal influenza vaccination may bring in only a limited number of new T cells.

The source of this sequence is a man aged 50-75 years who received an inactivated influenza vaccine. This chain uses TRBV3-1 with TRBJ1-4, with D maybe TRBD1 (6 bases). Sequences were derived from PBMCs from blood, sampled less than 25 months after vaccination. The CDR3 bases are TGTGCCAGCAGCCAAGGGCCCCGGGGGGCCGATGAAAAACTGTTTTTT. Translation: CASSQGPRGADEKLFF.